The sequence of this T cell receptor (beta chain) was determined in a study of naive and memory T cell subsets. The study's findings and limits: In naive cells, over 90% of TCR sequences were seen only once. TCR abundance followed a power law differing between naive and memory subsets.

This clonotype was counted a few times. Antigen specificity is unknown. The beta constant-region primer was an equimolar mix of two oligonucleotides covering TRBC1 and TRBC2. Nested alpha and beta constant-region primers with the SP2 primer drove four PCR rounds on ligated cDNA. The cDNA 3' end received a ligated single-stranded oligonucleotide carrying the SP2 primer and a 12-nucleotide UMI. Using its own MiXCR run on the UMI-ligation and nested PCR reads, TCRdb lists one record per CDR3 protein. The sample consists of just over 80,000 distinct CDR3 sequences, around 9% of them appearing once. V was cut by 1 base and J by 4 bases, with 6 bases left in between. Germline V gives CDR1 MGHRA, CDR2 YSYEKL. The CDR3 runs to 13 residues. CMV status came from CD4+ T cell IFNgamma after overnight CMV lysate stimulation of fresh PBMCs.

Sequencing was performed on naive CD8+ T cells from blood. The receptor was isolated from a human donor in good health. V and J are TRBV4-1 and TRBJ2-3; D unclear. CDR3 in amino acids: CASSQGAADTQYF. CDR3 bases: TGCGCCAGCAGCCAAGGGGCAGCAGATACGCAGTATTTT.